The T cell receptor (beta chain) described here comes from a study of shared clonotypes between healthy human individuals. Measured with immunoSEQ multiplex PCR; TCRdb has only the in-frame clones, and not every one. This sample carries roughly 2 million clones, under 97% of them seen once, and the ten largest clones take around 0.13%. This receptor was obtained from a man aged 18 to 30 in good health. Material: naive CD4+ T cells sorted from blood. The subset is: CD45RA+ positively selected.

CDR3 DNA: TGTGCCAGCAGCCCCCAGACAGTTTACAATGAGCAGTTCTTC. The encoded protein is CASSPQTVYNEQFF. V is TRBV7-6 and J is TRBJ2-1, with D maybe TRBD1 (5 bases). Trimming pared 5 bases from V and 4 bases from J, leaving 12 bases between. Germline assignment: CDR1 SGHVS and CDR2 FNYEAQ. The CDR3 extends over 14 amino acids.